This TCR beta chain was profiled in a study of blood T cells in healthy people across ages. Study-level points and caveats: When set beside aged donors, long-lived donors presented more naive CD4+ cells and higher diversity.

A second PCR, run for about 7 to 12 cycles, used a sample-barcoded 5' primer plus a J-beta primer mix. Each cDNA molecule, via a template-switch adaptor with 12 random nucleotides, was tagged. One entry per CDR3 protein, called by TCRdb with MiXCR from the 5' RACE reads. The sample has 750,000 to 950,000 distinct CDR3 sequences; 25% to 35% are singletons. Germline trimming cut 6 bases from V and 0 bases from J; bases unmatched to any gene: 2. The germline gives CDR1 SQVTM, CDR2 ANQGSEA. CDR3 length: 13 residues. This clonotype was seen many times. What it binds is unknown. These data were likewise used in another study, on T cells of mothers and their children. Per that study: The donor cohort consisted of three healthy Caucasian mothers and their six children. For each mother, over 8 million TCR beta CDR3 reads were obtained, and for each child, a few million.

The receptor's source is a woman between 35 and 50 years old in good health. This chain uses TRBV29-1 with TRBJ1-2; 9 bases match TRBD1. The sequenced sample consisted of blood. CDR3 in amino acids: CSVGQGPNYGYTF. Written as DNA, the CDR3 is TGCAGCGTCGGACAGGGGCCTAACTATGGCTACACCTTC. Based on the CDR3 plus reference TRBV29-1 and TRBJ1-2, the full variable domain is SAVISQKPSRDICQRGTSLTIQCQVDSQVTMMFWYRQQPGQSLTLIATANQGSEATYESGFVIDKFPISRPNLTFSTLTVSNMSPEDSSIYLCSVGQGPNYGYTFGSGTRLTVV.